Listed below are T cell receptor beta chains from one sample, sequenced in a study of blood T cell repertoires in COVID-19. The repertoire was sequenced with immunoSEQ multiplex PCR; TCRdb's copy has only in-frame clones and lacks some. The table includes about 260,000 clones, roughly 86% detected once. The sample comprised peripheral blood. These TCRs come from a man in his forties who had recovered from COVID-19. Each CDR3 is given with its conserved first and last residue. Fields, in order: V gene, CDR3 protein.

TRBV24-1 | CATSEYRESEQFF
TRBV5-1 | CASSPTGLAGGTGELFF
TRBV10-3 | CAISGSRDTDNEQFF
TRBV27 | CASRLSGVSTDTQYF
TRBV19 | CASSSRTGSFYQPQHF
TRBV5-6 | CASSLPGGPYHEQYF
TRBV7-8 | CASSATGTGSYEQYF
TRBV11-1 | CASSLNRQGYYEQYF
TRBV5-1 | CASSLQGGYGYTF
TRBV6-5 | CATLKQGSYEQYF
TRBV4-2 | CASSQDFGAGGSYEQYF
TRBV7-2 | CASSLKGALGYTF
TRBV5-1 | CASSQEDEQYF
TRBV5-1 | CASSLWGRADTIYF
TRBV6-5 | CASSPGNEKLFF
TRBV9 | CASSPTNSAGELFF
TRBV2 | CASSRDRGAYEQYF
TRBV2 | CASTEAGGAYQPQHF
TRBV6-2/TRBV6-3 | CASSLGGWSEKYF
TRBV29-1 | CSVVAAVGSDTQYF
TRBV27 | CASSTFWGGSEKLFF
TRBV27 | CASSLSGGQGARYEQYF
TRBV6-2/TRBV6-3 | CASSYSQGRTRNTEAFF
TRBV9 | CASSPAPYETQYF
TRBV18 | CASSPGGQGYEQYF
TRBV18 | CASSLRQSGGNTIYF
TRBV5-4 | CASSPDRSSYEQYF
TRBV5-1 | CASSSGLAWEQFF
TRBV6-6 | CASIPGRQGYQPQHF
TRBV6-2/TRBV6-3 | CASSYPRLAGAQRADTQYF
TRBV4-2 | CASSLTHAGPDNEQFF
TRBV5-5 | CASSLKGQGPSSGNTIYF
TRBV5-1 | CASSLARGPEQFF
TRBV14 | CASSPVYSARGGPEQFF
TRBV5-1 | CASSLAAGWSAIYEQYF
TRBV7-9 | CASRSATNEKLFF
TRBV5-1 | CASSPQGSYGYTF
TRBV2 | CASRRTGEETQYF
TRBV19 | CASSILATSTNEKLFF
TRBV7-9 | CASSYGGSGANVLTF
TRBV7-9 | CASSWGLGGAPDTQYF
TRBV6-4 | CASRIRGSGNTIYF
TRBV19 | CASSSPRDRLPNTGELFF
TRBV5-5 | CASSAGTRDRVFYEQYF
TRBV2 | CASNEAIATGEQYF
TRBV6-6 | CASGEIPAYEQYF
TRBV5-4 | CASSREGQGAAGANVLTF